The 8 T cell receptor beta chains presented below share a single source sample, sequenced in a study of low-dose radiotherapy and immunotherapy resistance in tumors. Alpha and beta chains were covered, as first-strand cDNA relied on TRAV- and TRBV-specific primers. Both a constant-region primer and a V-primer adapter served to amplify TCRs across roughly 20 PCR cycles. TCRdb re-analysed the reads in MiXCR, keeping a single row per CDR3 protein. The sample lists 55,000 to 80,000 distinct CDR3 sequences; less than 30% were seen once. Time point: before trial treatment. The material was PBMCs, obtained before treatment. All receptors come from a male donor with rectosigmoid adenocarcinoma.

In the case of this clonotype: A far bigger clonotype differs at one base, so this is likely a read error. The V gene is TRBV28, the J gene TRBJ2-5; 10 bases are a match to TRBD1. In germline, CDR1 is MDHEN, CDR2 SYDVKM. The CDR3 consists of 15 residues. With V trimmed by 8 bases and J by 11 bases, 17 bases remained unmatched. The CDR3 DNA sequence: TGTGCCAGCCTTTTCGGACAGGGGGATGGGGATGAGCAGTACTTC. It encodes CASLFGQGDGDEQYF.

V and J are TRBV6-1 and TRBJ2-3, with TRBD2 matching over 13 bases. CDR1 and CDR2 from the germline V gene are MNHNS and SASEGT. J was trimmed by 5 bases and V by 5 bases; bases with no gene match: 7. This CDR3 contains 16 residues. CDR3 sequence: CASSREGLAGIDTQYF. CDR3 DNA sequence: TGTGCCAGCAGTAGAGAGGGACTAGCGGGAATAGATACGCAGTATTTT.

This clonotype came up many times. V gene TRBV2 combines with J gene TRBJ2-7; no definite D call. The CDR3 runs to 10 residues. Germline CDR1 and CDR2: SNHLY and FYNNEI. V shed 6 bases and J shed 5 bases, with 5 bases lying between them. CDR3 bases: TGTGCCAGCAGGGCCAACGAGCAGTACTTC. Its protein is CASRANEQYF. The full variable domain, with the rest looked up from reference TRBV2 and TRBJ2-7, is EPEVTQTPSHQVTQMGQEVILRCVPISNHLYFYWYRQILGQKVEFLVSFYNNEISEKSEIFDDQFSVERPDGSNFTLKIRSTKLEDSAMYFCASRANEQYFGPGTRLTVT.

The CDR3 is CSARDLGGAPDTQYF. The CDR3 region has the DNA TGCAGTGCTAGAGATTTGGGCGGCGCTCCAGATACGCAGTATTTT. The V gene is TRBV20-1, the J gene TRBJ2-3; D is undetermined. V was clipped by 0 bases and J by 4 bases, with 14 bases between them. This CDR3 region has 15 residues. Germline CDR1 DFQATT, CDR2 SNEGSKA (reference sequence).

In the case of this clonotype: Given a far larger clone just one base away, this is likely a sequencing read error. V gene TRBV28 combines with J gene TRBJ2-1; D gene ambiguous. This CDR3 is 11 amino acids long. Germline CDR1 MDHEN, CDR2 SYDVKM. CDR3 region: CASVHYSEQFF. The CDR3 DNA reads as TGTGCCAGCGTACACTACAGTGAGCAGTTCTTC. Full variable domain (remainder filled in from reference TRBV28 and TRBJ2-1): DVKVTQSSRYLVKRTGEKVFLECVQDMDHENMFWYRQDPGLGLRLIYFSYDVKMKEKGDIPEGYSVSREKKERFSLILESASTNQTSMYLCASVHYSEQFFGPGTRLTVL.

Many counts were recorded for this clonotype. The genes are TRBV4-2 and TRBJ2-7, with 9 nucleotides matching TRBD2. V lost 0 bases, J lost 9 bases, and 12 bases stayed unmatched. Germline CDR1 and CDR2: LGHNA and YNFKEQ. The CDR3 covers 16 residues. The CDR3: CASSQDVTSGTLPQYF. CDR3 bases: TGTGCCAGCAGCCAAGACGTGACTAGCGGAACACTCCCGCAGTACTTC.

This clonotype was seen many times. The rearrangement uses TRBV9 and TRBJ1-1; D remains ambiguous. Trimming took 1 base from V and 5 from J, leaving 15 bases between them. In germline, CDR1 is SGDLS, CDR2 YYNGEE. There are 15 residues in the CDR3. The CDR3 region has the DNA TGTGCCAGCAGCGTACGGGATTTAGGAGGGACTGAAGCTTTCTTT. Residues: CASSVRDLGGTEAFF.

To note about this clonotype: One base separates it from a far larger clone, so it is likely a read error. This CDR3 fails to terminate in the conserved phenylalanine or tryptophan, so it likely reflects a read error. The V gene is TRBV5-8, the J gene TRBJ2-1, with a tentative D call TRBD1 (6 bases). The CDR3 contains 15 residues. CDR1 SGHTS and CDR2 YDEGEE come from the germline V gene. Trimming removed 4 bases from V and 3 bases from J, with 14 bases in between. The chain's CDR3 is CASSGGQFRYNEQFL. The CDR3 bases are TGTGCCAGCAGCGGAGGACAGTTCCGCTACAATGAGCAGTTCCTC.